This section outlines one T cell receptor beta chain sequence together with its context. Germline lookup yields CDR1 PRHDT and CDR2 FYEKMQ (reference sequence). The CDR3 covers 16 residues. The V gene lost 5 bases and the J gene lost 1 base, with 14 bases spanning the gap. The entry originates in a study of blood T cell repertoires in COVID-19. Across the whole study: Italy, Spain and the United States were the sources of the convalescent and acute COVID-19 samples. The analysed material was cDNA or gDNA that came from T cells, B-cell-depleted T cells, or PBMCs.

In the source study's methods: How many nucleated cells were present was estimated from reference gene primer amplification. TCRdb's copy holds only in-frame clones and misses some; the assay was immunoSEQ multiplex PCR. V, J and clone size derive from that table, while D and trimming were established from the DNA sequence. The sample gives roughly 6,100 clones, around 83% of which show up once; approximately 8.2% is in the top ten. The material sequenced was peripheral blood. The J gene is TRBJ2-2, the V gene TRBV13; D not certain. The receptor's source is a human donor with active COVID-19. The donor label of this sample is uncertain. Written as DNA, the CDR3 is TGTGCCAGCAGCCCACGTAGTGGGCAGAACACCGGGGAGCTGTTTTTT. Translating it yields CASSPRSGQNTGELFF.